This T cell receptor beta chain was recorded in a study of blood T cell repertoires in COVID-19. Produced via immunoSEQ multiplex PCR; TCRdb's table is partial and in-frame only. This table has 130,000 to 150,000 clones, 85% appearing once. The CDR3 consists of 16 residues. Germline values: CDR1 MDHEN, CDR2 SYDVKM. The junction had 20 bases not matched to a gene; V was cut back by 6 bases and J by 11 bases. Sequences were obtained from peripheral blood. The V and J genes are TRBV28 and TRBJ1-1, with 8 bases fitting TRBD1. The receptor comes from a woman in her forties with active or convalescent COVID-19. The chain's CDR3 is CASSFKAYRGAFWAFF. CDR3 sequence (DNA): TGTGCCAGCAGCTTTAAGGCGTACAGGGGGGCGTTTTGGGCTTTCTTT.